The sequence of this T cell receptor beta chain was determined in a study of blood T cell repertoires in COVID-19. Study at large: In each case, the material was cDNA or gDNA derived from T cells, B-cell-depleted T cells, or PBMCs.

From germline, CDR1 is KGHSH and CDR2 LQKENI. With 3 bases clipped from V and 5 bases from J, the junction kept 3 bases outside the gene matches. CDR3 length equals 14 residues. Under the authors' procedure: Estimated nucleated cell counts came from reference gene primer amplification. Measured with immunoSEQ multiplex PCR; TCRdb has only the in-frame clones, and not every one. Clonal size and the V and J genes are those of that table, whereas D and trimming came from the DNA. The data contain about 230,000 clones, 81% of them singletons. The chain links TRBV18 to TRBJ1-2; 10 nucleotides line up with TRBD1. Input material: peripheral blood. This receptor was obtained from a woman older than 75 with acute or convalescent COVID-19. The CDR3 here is CASSPGTGVYGYTF. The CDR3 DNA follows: TGTGCCAGCTCACCGGGGACAGGGGTTTATGGCTACACCTTC.